The rows below give T cell receptor beta chains drawn from one sample of a study of identical twins. TCRdb used MiXCR to reprocess the 5' RACE reads, holding one entry per CDR3 protein. Among around 340,000 distinct CDR3 sequences listed, roughly an eighth were seen once. These data were likewise used in another study, on yellow fever vaccine responses in identical twins.

The sequencing input was CD8+ T cells sorted from blood. All receptors derive from a young woman in good health. The CDR3 runs from the conserved cysteine through the conserved F or W. A D gene is named only where the DNA matches it firmly. Clone size is shown for a subset of rows, as once, few, many or a class of expanded clone.

CDR3 | DNA | D | V | size | J
CASYGTSGPSYEQYF | TGTGCCAGTTACGGGACTAGCGGGCCCTCCTACGAGCAGTACTTC | TRBD2 | TRBV27 | few | TRBJ2-7
CASSAGGYEQYF | TGTGCCAGCTCTGCTGGGGGCTACGAGCAGTACTTC | - | TRBV12-3/TRBV12-4 | many | TRBJ2-7
CSADLRAGDTQYF | TGCAGTGCTGACTTGAGGGCCGGGGATACGCAGTATTTT | - | TRBV20-1 | - | TRBJ2-3
CASSLRTTGVLAETQYF | TGTGCCAGCAGTCTCCGAACGACAGGGGTGCTAGCAGAGACCCAGTACTTC | TRBD1 | TRBV28 | - | TRBJ2-5
CASSGGARPKGTQYF | TGTGCCAGCAGTGGGGGGGCTAGGCCGAAGGGTACGCAGTATTTT | - | TRBV27 | - | TRBJ2-3
CASSPRTSQTTYNEQFF | TGCGCCAGCAGCCCCCGGACTAGCCAAACTACCTACAATGAGCAGTTCTTC | TRBD2 | TRBV5-1 | few | TRBJ2-1
CASSFVWRGFEQFF | TGTGCCAGCAGTTTTGTTTGGCGGGGCTTTGAGCAGTTCTTC | - | TRBV28 | - | TRBJ2-1
CASSQDFLGVTDTQYF | TGTGCCAGCAGCCAAGACTTCCTAGGGGTCACAGATACGCAGTATTTT | - | TRBV3-1 | few | TRBJ2-3
CASSQYLSSAAEAFF | TGCGCCAGCAGCCAATACCTTTCCTCGGCCGCTGAAGCTTTCTTT | - | TRBV4-1 | - | TRBJ1-1
CALKGGRASDEQFF | TGTGCACTCAAGGGCGGGAGGGCCAGCGATGAGCAGTTCTTC | TRBD2 | TRBV10-3 | - | TRBJ2-1
CASSFPASGMETQYF | TGTGCCAGCAGTTTCCCGGCTAGTGGAATGGAGACCCAGTACTTC | - | TRBV28 | few | TRBJ2-5
CASTAGEYMNTEAFF | TGTGCCAGCACCGCGGGGGAATACATGAACACTGAAGCTTTCTTT | - | TRBV12-3/TRBV12-4 | - | TRBJ1-1
CASSLVGIQETQYF | TGTGCCAGCAGCTTAGTCGGCATCCAAGAGACCCAGTACTTC | - | TRBV7-9 | - | TRBJ2-5
CASSPELAGGYNEQFF | TGTGCCAGCAGCCCAGAGCTAGCGGGGGGCTACAATGAGCAGTTCTTC | TRBD2 | TRBV7-7 | many | TRBJ2-1
CSARDLGVGETQYF | TGCAGTGCTAGAGATCTTGGAGTGGGAGAGACCCAGTACTTC | - | TRBV20-1 | - | TRBJ2-5
CASSLNGRAETQYF | TGTGCCAGCAGCTTAAATGGCAGGGCAGAGACCCAGTACTTC | - | TRBV27 | - | TRBJ2-5